These 16 T cell receptor beta chains share one sample of origin, sequenced in a study of lymphopenia after photon versus proton radiotherapy. Only in-frame clones appear in the TCRdb table, and some are missing; sequencing was by immunoSEQ multiplex PCR. The sample records more than 45,000 clones, 84% being singletons. This specimen consisted of peripheral blood, obtained from a patient treated with proton-based radiotherapy. The receptors stem from a man in his sixties with pancreatic cancer.

A single count supports this clone. The rearrangement uses TRBV6-1 and TRBJ2-1, with D possibly being TRBD1 (5 bases). Looked up from germline, CDR1 is MNHNS and CDR2 is SASEGT. V lost 6 bases, J lost 6 bases, and 15 bases lay in between. The CDR3 spans 14 residues. The CDR3 is CASRRQHASNEQFF. Here the CDR3 DNA reads TGTGCCAGCAGGAGACAGCATGCCTCCAATGAGCAGTTCTTC.

The chain recombines TRBV5-1 with TRBJ2-7; either TRBD1 or TRBD2 may fit D (5 bases each). From germline, CDR1 is SGHRS and CDR2 YFSETQ. V was shortened by 0 bases and J by 3 bases, with 7 bases between the two germline ends. The CDR3 contains 13 residues. The CDR3 nucleotides read TGCGCCAGCAGCTTGGGGGGGAACTACGAGCAGTACTTC. Protein sequence: CASSLGGNYEQYF.

The J gene is TRBJ1-1, the V gene TRBV6-5, with 11 bases that match TRBD1. Trimming at V came to 6 bases and at J to 2 bases, leaving 2 bases not matched to a gene. The CDR3 sequence is 14 residues long. Germline values: CDR1 MNHEY, CDR2 SVGAGI. The CDR3 nucleotides are TGTGCCAGCAGCTGGACAGGGGGCAACACTGAAGCTTTCTTT. Encoded protein: CASSWTGGNTEAFF.

This chain's CDR3 is CASSLTSGFRSYNEQFF. CDR3 nucleotide sequence: TGCGCCAGCAGTTTGACTAGCGGGTTTCGCTCCTACAATGAGCAGTTCTTC. V gene TRBV5-1 combines with J gene TRBJ2-1, with TRBD2 matching 10 bases. CDR3 size: 17 residues. Looked up from germline, CDR1 is SGHRS and CDR2 is YFSETQ. The trim removed 5 bases at V and 0 bases at J, leaving 8 bases unmatched.

In this sample, this clone turned up a few times. The V call is TRBV19, the J call TRBJ2-7, with 8 nucleotides matching TRBD2. V lost 6 bases and J lost 9; bases outside the gene matches: 19. Per germline, CDR1 LNHDA and CDR2 SQIVND (reference sequence). The CDR3 has 16 residues. The CDR3 sequence: CASSPPGTRRTLGQYF. In nucleotides, the CDR3 is TGTGCCAGTAGCCCACCCGGGACTAGAAGGACCCTTGGGCAGTACTTC.

The gene calls are TRBV11-1 and TRBJ1-1; D call uncertain. This CDR3 is built from 14 residues. Deletions cut 2 bases from V and 2 bases from J, with 9 bases between. Germline V CDR1 and CDR2: SGHAT, FQDESV (reference sequence). Here the CDR3 reads CASSLLAVNTEAFF. In DNA, the CDR3 is TGTGCCAGCAGCTTATTGGCCGTCAACACTGAAGCTTTCTTT.

V usage is TRBV7-3 and J usage is TRBJ2-3; possible D gene TRBD2, 5 bases. V was clipped by 4 bases and J by 1 base, with 12 bases between them. The CDR3 is 15 amino acids. Germline V gene sequence: CDR1 SGHTA, CDR2 FQGTGA. The CDR3 here is CASSSSGDRTDTQYF. The DNA of the CDR3 is TGTGCCAGCAGCTCAAGCGGAGATCGCACAGATACGCAGTATTTT.

V usage is TRBV6-6 and J usage is TRBJ2-3; 7 bases agree with TRBD2. The junction had 5 bases not matched to a gene; V was cut back by 0 bases and J by 2 bases. Germline lookup yields CDR1 MNHNY and CDR2 SVGAGI (reference sequence). The CDR3 covers 16 residues. CDR3 nucleotide sequence: TGTGCCAGCAGTTACTCGCGGGAGAATCCCACAGATACGCAGTATTTT. This sequence encodes CASSYSRENPTDTQYF.

The genes are TRBV30 and TRBJ2-7; D ambiguous. The germline V gene encodes CDR1 GTSNPN and CDR2 SVGIG (reference sequence). Trimming took 2 bases from V and 12 from J, leaving 14 bases between them. This CDR3 comprises 11 residues. CDR3 sequence: CAWSTSPILYF. The CDR3 DNA reads as TGTGCCTGGAGTACCTCCCCAATTCTGTACTTC. Supplemented by reference TRBV30 and TRBJ2-7, the full variable domain reads SQTIHQWPATLVQPVGSPLSLECTVEGTSNPNLYWYRQAAGRGLQLLFYSVGIGQISSEVPQNLSASRPQDRQFILSSKKLLLSDSGFYLCAWSTSPILYFGPGTRLTVT.

The chain combines TRBV2 with TRBJ2-3; maybe TRBD2 (5 bases). Trimming left V 2 bases short and J 5 bases short, with 11 bases between. Per germline, CDR1 SNHLY and CDR2 FYNNEI. The CDR3 consists of 14 residues. The CDR3 loop reads CASSEPRAGDTQYF. The CDR3 bases are TGTGCCAGCAGTGAACCACGGGCGGGAGATACGCAGTATTTT. Full variable domain (outside the CDR3, taken from reference TRBV2 and TRBJ2-3): EPEVTQTPSHQVTQMGQEVILRCVPISNHLYFYWYRQILGQKVEFLVSFYNNEISEKSEIFDDQFSVERPDGSNFTLKIRSTKLEDSAMYFCASSEPRAGDTQYFGPGTRLTVL.

This clone was counted between two and nine times. The rearrangement uses TRBV28 and TRBJ2-7, with 7 bases matching TRBD2. V lost 2 bases, J lost 2 bases, and 6 bases stayed unmatched. The CDR3 has 15 amino acids. Germline V gene data show CDR1 as MDHEN and CDR2 as SYDVKM. The CDR3 loop reads CASSLGGGGTYEQYF. The CDR3 DNA reads as TGTGCCAGCAGTTTAGGCGGGGGTGGAACCTACGAGCAGTACTTC.

This clone has a single count. V is TRBV4-2 and J is TRBJ2-1; TRBD2 matches at 7 bases. Germline CDR1 is LGHNA and CDR2 is YNFKEQ. The CDR3 extends over 15 amino acids. The V segment lost 3 bases and the J segment 4 bases; nucleotides outside the gene matches: 6. CDR3 DNA: TGTGCCAGCAGCCATTCTAGCGGCCAGTACAATGAGCAGTTCTTC. The encoded protein is CASSHSSGQYNEQFF.

The chain is built from TRBV2 and TRBJ2-2; D is unresolved. CDR1 is SNHLY, CDR2 FYNNEI, per germline. The CDR3 consists of 13 residues. Trimming removed 5 bases at V and 0 bases at J, with 4 bases between. The CDR3, as DNA: TGTGCCAGCAGTACTACGAACACCGGGGAGCTGTTTTTT. Encoded protein: CASSTTNTGELFF.

This chain joins TRBV19 and TRBJ2-1; D perhaps matches TRBD2 (6 bases). Germline V gene sequence: CDR1 LNHDA, CDR2 SQIVND (reference sequence). This CDR3 region has 14 residues. Trimming shortened V by 8 bases and J by 3 bases, and 14 bases separated the two germline ends. CDR3 loop: CASGLSGYYNEQFF. DNA for the CDR3: TGTGCCAGTGGTCTTAGCGGTTACTACAATGAGCAGTTCTTC. Full variable domain (outside the CDR3, taken from reference TRBV19 and TRBJ2-1): DGGITQSPKYLFRKEGQNVTLSCEQNLNHDAMYWYRQDPGQGLRLIYYSQIVNDFQKGDIAEGYSVSREKKESFPLTVTSAQKNPTAFYLCASGLSGYYNEQFFGPGTRLTVL.

The CDR3 sequence: CASRSPPAWEQYF. CDR3 in DNA: TGTGCCAGCAGAAGCCCCCCTGCTTGGGAGCAGTACTTC. The gene calls are TRBV7-2 and TRBJ2-7; D call uncertain. The V and J ends lost 6 bases and 7 bases respectively, with 16 bases between them. The germline CDR1 and CDR2 sequences are SGHTA and FQGNSA. The CDR3 contains 13 residues.

This clone was counted a single time. The CDR3 DNA follows: TGTGCCAGTAGAAATGTAGCGGGAGTGTATGAGCAGTTCTTC. Translated, it gives CASRNVAGVYEQFF. The J gene is TRBJ2-1, the V gene TRBV19, with TRBD2 matching over 9 bases. The trim removed 6 bases at V and 8 bases at J, leaving 8 bases unmatched. Germline-derived CDR1 and CDR2 are LNHDA and SQIVND (reference sequence). The CDR3 has 14 amino acids.